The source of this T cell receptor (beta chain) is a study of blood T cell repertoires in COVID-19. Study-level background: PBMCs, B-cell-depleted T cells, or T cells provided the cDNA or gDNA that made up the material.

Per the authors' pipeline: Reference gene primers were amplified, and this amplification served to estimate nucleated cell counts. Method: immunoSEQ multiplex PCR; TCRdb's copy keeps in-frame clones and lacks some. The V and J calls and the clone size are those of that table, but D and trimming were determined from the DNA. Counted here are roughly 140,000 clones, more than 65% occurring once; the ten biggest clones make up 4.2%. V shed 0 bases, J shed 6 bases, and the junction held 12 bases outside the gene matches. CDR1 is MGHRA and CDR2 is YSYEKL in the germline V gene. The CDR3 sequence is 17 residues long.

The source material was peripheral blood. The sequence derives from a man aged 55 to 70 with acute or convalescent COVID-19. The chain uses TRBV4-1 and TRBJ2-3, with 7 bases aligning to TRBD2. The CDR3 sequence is CASSQDRGEGPRDTQYF. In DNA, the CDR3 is TGCGCCAGCAGCCAAGATCGGGGGGAGGGCCCTCGGGATACGCAGTATTTT.